This T cell receptor beta chain comes out of a study of cytomegalovirus exposure and HLA in healthy donors. The wider study: Earlier, 95 million to 140 million unique TCR beta sequences were recovered from around 200 million T cells by an analysis. General study findings and limits: Earlier analysis looked at TCR beta V segments, and most were productive about 90% or about 30% of the time. Other equally common chains were less clonally expanded than HLA-associated TCR beta chains, a later analysis showed.

Amplification used 60 Vbeta primers and 13 Jbeta primers. Here immunoSEQ multiplex PCR was the method, and the copy in TCRdb shows in-frame clones only, minus some. Its table lists over 75,000 clones. V lost 3 bases, J lost 7 bases, and 16 bases lay in between. There are 14 residues in the CDR3. The germline CDR1 and CDR2 sequences are GTSNPN and SVGIG (reference sequence). Comments on this clone: The antigen is undetermined.

The chain links TRBV30 to TRBJ1-5, with D possibly matching TRBD1 (6 bases). The origin of this receptor is a girl under 18 in good health and CMV-seropositive. Sequencing input: PBMCs. The CDR3 DNA reads as TGTGCCTGGAGCCAAAACAGGGAGGGGCAGCCCCAGCATTTT. Its translation: CAWSQNREGQPQHF.